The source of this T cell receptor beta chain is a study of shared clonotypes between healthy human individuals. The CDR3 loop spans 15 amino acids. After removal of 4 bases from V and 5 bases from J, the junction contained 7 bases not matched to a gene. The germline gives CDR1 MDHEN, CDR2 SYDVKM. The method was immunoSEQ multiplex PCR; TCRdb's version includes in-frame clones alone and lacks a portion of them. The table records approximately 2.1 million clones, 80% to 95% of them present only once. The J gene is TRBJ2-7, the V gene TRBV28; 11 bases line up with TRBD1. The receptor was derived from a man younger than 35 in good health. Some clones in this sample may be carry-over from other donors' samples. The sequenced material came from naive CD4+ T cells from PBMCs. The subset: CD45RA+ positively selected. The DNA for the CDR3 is TGTGCCAGCAGTTGGGGAGGACAGGGGGCAGACGAGCAGTACTTC. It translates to CASSWGGQGADEQYF.